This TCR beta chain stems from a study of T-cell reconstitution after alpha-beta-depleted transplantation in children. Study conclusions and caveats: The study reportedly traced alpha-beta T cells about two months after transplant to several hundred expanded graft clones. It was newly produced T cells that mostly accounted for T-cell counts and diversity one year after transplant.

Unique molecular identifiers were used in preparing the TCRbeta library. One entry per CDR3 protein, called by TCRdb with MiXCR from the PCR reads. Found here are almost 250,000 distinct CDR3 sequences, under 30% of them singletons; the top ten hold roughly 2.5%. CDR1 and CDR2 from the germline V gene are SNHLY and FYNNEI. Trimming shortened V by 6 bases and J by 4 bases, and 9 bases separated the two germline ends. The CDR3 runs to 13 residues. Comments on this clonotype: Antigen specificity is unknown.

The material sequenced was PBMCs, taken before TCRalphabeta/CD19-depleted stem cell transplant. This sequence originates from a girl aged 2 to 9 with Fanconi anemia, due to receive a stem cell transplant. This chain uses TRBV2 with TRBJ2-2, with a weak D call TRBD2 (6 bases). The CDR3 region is CASRAGPTGELFF. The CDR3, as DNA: TGTGCCAGCAGGGCGGGGCCCACCGGGGAGCTGTTTTTT.